Below are 19 T cell receptor beta chains sequenced from a single sample in a study of response to subunit inactivated influenza vaccine. MiXCR was run by TCRdb on the RT-PCR reads, yielding one entry per CDR3 protein. The sample carries about 570,000 distinct CDR3 sequences, 10% to 12% recorded once. Another study also made use of these data, one on T cells expressing NK-cell markers. As that study records: TCR beta cDNA was generated via 5'RACE template switching incorporating UMIs.

Sequenced material: PBMCs from blood, taken on the day of vaccination. These TCRs come from a man in his fifties or sixties who received an inactivated influenza vaccine.

This clonotype has at least ten counts. The V gene is TRBV9, the J gene TRBJ2-5; maybe TRBD2 (5 bases). V gave up 4 bases and J gave up 5 bases, with 9 bases separating them. CDR1 and CDR2 (germline): SGDLS, YYNGEE. This CDR3 contains 12 residues. This chain's CDR3 is CASSKGGETQYF. The DNA of the CDR3 is TGTGCCAGCAGCAAAGGCGGGGAGACCCAGTACTTC.

This clonotype was detected a few times. This chain joins TRBV6-5 and TRBJ2-6, with D uncertain. This CDR3 contains 17 residues. Germline V gene sequence: CDR1 MNHEY, CDR2 SVGAGI. V lost 3 bases to trimming and J lost 2 bases, with 14 bases between them. The CDR3 DNA reads TGTGCCAGCAGTTATTCTGTAAGCTCGGCTGGGGCCAACGTCCTGACTTTC. This translates into CASSYSVSSAGANVLTF.

This clonotype was seen a handful of times. V and J are TRBV15 and TRBJ1-1, with TRBD1 matching over 7 bases. CDR1 is LNHNV, CDR2 YYDKDF, per germline (reference sequence). With V trimmed by 2 bases and J by 4 bases, 7 bases remained unmatched. The CDR3 loop spans 15 amino acids. This CDR3 reads CATSRKPQGVTEAFF. CDR3 DNA sequence: TGTGCCACCAGCAGAAAACCCCAGGGGGTCACTGAAGCTTTCTTT.

CDR3: CSVEWAGAGCEQYF. In DNA, the CDR3 is TGCAGCGTTGAATGGGCAGGGGCAGGCTGCGAGCAGTACTTC. The chain uses TRBV29-1 and TRBJ2-7; a weak D match, TRBD1 (6 bases). The length of the CDR3 is 14 residues. V was pared by 2 bases and J by 6 bases, with 17 bases between. CDR1 is SQVTM, CDR2 ANQGSEA, per germline.

V is TRBV15 and J is TRBJ1-2; D is unclear. V gave up 0 bases and J gave up 4 bases, with 3 bases separating them. Germline values: CDR1 LNHNV, CDR2 YYDKDF (reference sequence). The CDR3 is made up of 12 amino acids. CDR3 in DNA: TGTGCCACCAGCAGAGAAAGCTATGGCTACACCTTC. Its protein is CATSRESYGYTF.

The chain carries TRBV6-2 or TRBV6-3 and TRBJ1-5, with TRBD1 matching over 7 bases. CDR1 MNHEY and CDR2 SVGEGT come from the germline V gene. The CDR3 length is 16 residues. Trimming removed 4 bases from V and 4 bases from J; junction bases left unmatched: 10. This CDR3 is CASSSQGGSLNQPQHF. The DNA of the CDR3 is TGTGCCAGCAGTTCTCAGGGGGGGTCGTTGAATCAGCCCCAGCATTTT.

This clonotype occurred a few times. A read error may produce the germline difference seen at one junction end. V and J are TRBV7-9 and TRBJ1-1; D gene unclear. Germline V lookup: CDR1 SEHNR, CDR2 FQNEAQ (reference sequence). The CDR3 runs to 12 residues. CDR3 protein: CASSLTLPEAFF. The CDR3 DNA sequence: TGTGCCAGCAGCTTAACACTGCCTGAGGCTTTCTTT.

This rearrangement joins TRBV11-2 to TRBJ1-2; 12 nucleotides line up with TRBD1. The CDR3 runs 15 residues. The germline CDR1 and CDR2 sequences are SGHAT and FQNNGV. The J segment lost 13 bases and the V segment lost 5 bases, leaving 14 bases of the junction unmatched. The CDR3: CASSHLKSGTGGVTF. CDR3 bases: TGTGCCAGCAGCCATCTTAAATCCGGGACAGGGGGCGTCACCTTC.

This clonotype has more than one count but fewer than ten. The chain combines TRBV11-2 with TRBJ2-3; TRBD2 agrees at 9 bases. CDR1 is SGHAT, CDR2 FQNNGV, per germline. This CDR3 region has 17 residues. J gave up 1 base and V 0 bases, and 5 bases lay outside the gene matches. CDR3 region: CASSLESTSGRTDTQYF. CDR3 DNA: TGTGCCAGCAGCTTAGAAAGCACTAGCGGGCGCACAGATACGCAGTATTTT.

The chain has TRBV20-1 and TRBJ1-1; TRBD1 might be the D (6 bases). V lost 8 bases and J lost 5, with 12 bases in between. This CDR3 is 11 amino acids long. Germline V gene data show CDR1 as DFQATT and CDR2 as SNEGSKA (reference sequence). The CDR3 nucleotides read TGCAGTTTTATTAGGGGGACTGAAGCTTTCTTT. It codes for CSFIRGTEAFF.

The V gene is TRBV28, the J gene TRBJ2-7, with a possible D match to TRBD2 (5 bases). This CDR3 is built from 14 residues. Germline V gives CDR1 MDHEN, CDR2 SYDVKM. The germline V and J ends were trimmed by 1 base and 4 bases, with 11 bases remaining between them. The CDR3 protein is CASSLFGVLYEQYF. CDR3 DNA sequence: TGTGCCAGCAGTTTATTCGGGGTTTTGTACGAGCAGTACTTC.

The table lists this clonotype with many counts. This chain uses TRBV12-3 or TRBV12-4 with TRBJ2-3; no reliable D call. The V and J ends lost 3 bases and 4 bases respectively, with 5 bases between them. The length of the CDR3 is 12 residues. The CDR3: CASSFTPDTQYF. The CDR3 DNA reads as TGTGCCAGCAGTTTTACACCAGATACGCAGTATTTT.

This clonotype was seen ten or more times. The CDR3 here is CASSQDYNEQFF. CDR3 nucleotides: TGCGCCAGCAGCCAAGACTACAATGAGCAGTTCTTC. V usage is TRBV4-1 and J usage is TRBJ2-1; D not certain. Trimming left V 0 bases short and J 3 bases short, with 0 bases between. The germline gives CDR1 MGHRA, CDR2 YSYEKL. The CDR3 has 12 amino acids.

This clonotype was seen ten or more times. The gene calls are TRBV20-1 and TRBJ2-5; no clear D. This CDR3 comprises 12 residues. CDR1 is DFQATT, CDR2 SNEGSKA, per germline (reference sequence). Trimming shortened V by 5 bases and J by 5 bases, and 12 bases separated the two germline ends. The CDR3: CSAPRTWETQYF. The CDR3 coding sequence is TGCAGTGCTCCCCGGACCTGGGAGACCCAGTACTTC.

This clonotype has just a few counts. The chain uses TRBV20-1 and TRBJ2-1; no reliable D call. The V end was cut by 3 bases, the J end by 0 bases, with 9 bases between. This CDR3 spans 14 amino acids. Germline-derived CDR1 and CDR2 are DFQATT and SNEGSKA (reference sequence). The CDR3 spells CSASLRRSYNEQFF. CDR3 bases: TGCAGTGCTAGCCTCCGGCGCTCCTACAATGAGCAGTTCTTC.

This clonotype was picked up a small number of times. This sequence joins TRBV9 and TRBJ2-1, with 13 nucleotides matching TRBD2. CDR1 and CDR2 (germline): SGDLS, YYNGEE. This CDR3 region has 15 residues. V was clipped by 4 bases and J by 7 bases; unmatched bases: 5. CDR3 sequence: CASSRTSGSSNEQFF. The CDR3 coding sequence is TGTGCCAGCAGCCGGACTAGCGGGAGCTCGAATGAGCAGTTCTTC.

The chain employs TRBV5-1 and TRBJ2-1; 9 nucleotides match TRBD2. The CDR3 extends over 17 amino acids. V lost 3 bases and J lost 8; bases outside the gene matches: 15. Per the germline V gene, CDR1 is SGHRS and CDR2 is YFSETQ. Written as DNA, the CDR3 is TGCGCCAGCAGCTCGCGGCTGGTAGCGGGAGTCGGGCATGAGCAGTTCTTC. Its protein is CASSSRLVAGVGHEQFF.

Only a few counts were recorded for this clonotype. CDR3 in amino acids: CASSPPAGAYNEQFF. In DNA form, the CDR3 reads TGTGCCAGCTCACCACCTGCGGGAGCTTACAATGAGCAGTTCTTC. The chain carries TRBV18 and TRBJ2-1, with 7 bases matching TRBD2. With 0 bases clipped from V and 4 bases from J, the junction kept 3 bases outside the gene matches. The length of the CDR3 is 15 residues. From germline, CDR1 is KGHSH and CDR2 LQKENI.

This clonotype was counted a few times. This sequence joins TRBV10-3 and TRBJ1-1; no definite D call. The V gene lost 7 bases and the J gene lost 0 bases, with 9 bases spanning the gap. Germline V lookup: CDR1 ENHRY, CDR2 SYGVKD. The length of the CDR3 is 13 residues. The CDR3 DNA follows: TGTGCCATCACCAGGCAACTGAACACTGAAGCTTTCTTT. It translates to CAITRQLNTEAFF.